Each of the 30 T cell receptor beta chains below was sequenced from the same sample in a study of T cell responses to AZD1222 COVID-19 vaccine. This table comes from immunoSEQ multiplex PCR, and its TCRdb copy is limited to in-frame clones, with some not included. The sample has 150,000 to 200,000 clones, about 90% seen once; the top ten hold about 1%. Material: peripheral blood, obtained 28 days after the second AZD1222 dose. The receptors here all came from an adult who received the AZD1222 COVID-19 vaccine.

This clone appeared once. The chain is built from TRBV7-8 and TRBJ1-6; 10 nucleotides agree with TRBD1. After removal of 2 bases from V and 6 bases from J, the junction contained 4 bases not matched to a gene. The length of the CDR3 is 16 residues. CDR1 SGHVS and CDR2 FQNEAQ come from the germline V gene. CDR3: CASSLKGDRGNSPLHF. CDR3 bases: TGTGCCAGCAGCTTAAAAGGGGACAGGGGTAATTCACCCCTCCACTTT.

The sample holds a few counts of this clone. V gene TRBV29-1 combines with J gene TRBJ1-1; 7 positions match TRBD1. With V trimmed by 8 bases and J by 3 bases, 6 bases remained unmatched. The CDR3 has 12 residues. CDR1 is SQVTM, CDR2 ANQGSEA, per germline. DNA for the CDR3: TGCAGCACGGGACAGAGACACACTGAAGCTTTCTTT. This sequence encodes CSTGQRHTEAFF.

The rearrangement uses TRBV6-5 and TRBJ1-6, with no clear D. This CDR3 is built from 12 residues. The V end was cut by 8 bases, the J end by 4 bases, with 6 bases between. Per the germline V gene, CDR1 is MNHEY and CDR2 is SVGAGI. The CDR3 nucleotides are TGTGCCAGCGGACGTTATAATTCACCCCTCCACTTT. Protein sequence: CASGRYNSPLHF.

The rearrangement uses TRBV20-1 and TRBJ1-2; no clear D gene. CDR3 length equals 11 residues. Germline V CDR1 and CDR2: DFQATT, SNEGSKA (reference sequence). V was clipped by 4 bases and J by 3 bases, with 6 bases between them. The CDR3 DNA follows: TGCAGTGCTATGCCTGACTATGGCTACACCTTC. This codes for CSAMPDYGYTF.

The genes are TRBV30 and TRBJ1-2; 7 bases line up with TRBD1. The ends lost 5 bases at V and 7 bases at J; junction bases unmatched: 10. Looked up from germline, CDR1 is GTSNPN and CDR2 is SVGIG (reference sequence). The CDR3 is 13 amino acids. In DNA form, the CDR3 reads TGTGCCTGGGGACCGGAGGGGGCGACTGGCTACACCTTC. It codes for CAWGPEGATGYTF. The full variable domain, its missing parts supplied by reference TRBV30 and TRBJ1-2, is SQTIHQWPATLVQPVGSPLSLECTVEGTSNPNLYWYRQAAGRGLQLLFYSVGIGQISSEVPQNLSASRPQDRQFILSSKKLLLSDSGFYLCAWGPEGATGYTFGSGTRLTVV.

The chain links TRBV5-6 to TRBJ1-2, with D possibly being TRBD1 (5 bases). This CDR3 contains 14 residues. From germline, CDR1 is SGHDT and CDR2 YYEEEE. The V and J ends lost 0 bases and 3 bases respectively, with 9 bases between them. CDR3 nucleotide sequence: TGTGCCAGCAGCTTGGGGGGCGGCGACTATGGCTACACCTTC. Its protein is CASSLGGGDYGYTF.

The rearrangement links TRBV10-3 to TRBJ2-5; 9 positions match TRBD1. This CDR3 is built from 16 residues. Germline-derived CDR1 and CDR2 are ENHRY and SYGVKD. J gave up 7 bases and V 2 bases, and 11 bases lay outside the gene matches. CDR3 sequence: CAISENTGTGKGTQYF. Written as DNA, the CDR3 is TGTGCCATCAGTGAGAATACTGGGACAGGGAAAGGGACCCAGTACTTC.

This clone was observed a single time. The CDR3, as DNA: TGTGCCAGTAGTATACAAGCGGAGAGCACAGATACGCAGTATTTT. It is translated as CASSIQAESTDTQYF. The chain joins TRBV19 to TRBJ2-3; D is perhaps TRBD2 (5 bases). CDR1 and CDR2 (germline): LNHDA, SQIVND (reference sequence). CDR3 size: 15 residues. V dropped 2 bases and J dropped 0 bases, with 9 bases sitting between them.

In DNA form, the CDR3 reads TGTGCCAGCAGCTCTTCCCGGAGCTCCTACAATGAGCAGTTCTTC. This codes for CASSSSRSSYNEQFF. The chain carries TRBV3-1 (or the pseudogene TRBV3-2) and TRBJ2-1; D unresolved. Germline V CDR1 and CDR2: LGHDT, YNNKEL (reference sequence). Trimming shortened V by 5 bases and J by 0 bases, and 11 bases separated the two germline ends. The CDR3 contains 15 residues.

The V gene is TRBV10-3, the J gene TRBJ2-2, with 7 bases identical to TRBD1. V lost 2 bases, J lost 6 bases, and 12 bases stayed unmatched. Germline values: CDR1 ENHRY, CDR2 SYGVKD. The CDR3 consists of 17 residues. CDR3 nucleotide sequence: TGTGCCATCAGTGAGCCAGACAGGGTACGGGGAGCCGGGGAGCTGTTTTTT. Its translation: CAISEPDRVRGAGELFF.

This clone was observed once. The V and J genes are TRBV6-6 and TRBJ1-2; possibly TRBD1 for D (5 bases). Germline CDR1 reads MNHNY; CDR2 reads SVGAGI (reference sequence). This CDR3 spans 14 amino acids. V shed 6 bases and J shed 4 bases, with 15 bases lying between them. The CDR3 sequence: CASSLPSGGYGYTF. CDR3 in DNA: TGTGCCAGCAGCCTCCCTTCGGGGGGCTATGGCTACACCTTC.

This chain joins TRBV5-1 and TRBJ2-1, with TRBD1 matching 11 bases. The germline V gene has CDR1 SGHRS and CDR2 YFSETQ. This CDR3 has 15 amino acids. Germline trimming cut 4 bases from V and 7 bases from J; bases unmatched to any gene: 7. The CDR3 coding sequence is TGCGCCAGCAGCCCTGGACAGGGGGCGGGGAATGAGCAGTTCTTC. Translating gives CASSPGQGAGNEQFF.

The chain links TRBV19 to TRBJ2-1; TRBD2 matches 12 bases. Germline CDR1 reads LNHDA; CDR2 reads SQIVND (reference sequence). There are 16 residues in the CDR3. After removal of 1 base from V and 8 bases from J, the junction contained 6 bases not matched to a gene. Written as DNA, the CDR3 is TGTGCCAGTAGTATAGGTCTAGCGGGGGGGCAAGATGAGCAGTTCTTC. Amino acid sequence: CASSIGLAGGQDEQFF.

The chain combines TRBV5-1 with TRBJ1-2, with TRBD1 as a possible D gene (5 bases). The CDR3 extends over 16 amino acids. Trimming stripped 3 bases from V and 2 bases from J, with 17 bases between. Germline loops: CDR1 SGHRS, CDR2 YFSETQ. This CDR3 reads CASSWYTGQTNYGYTF. CDR3 nucleotides: TGCGCCAGCAGCTGGTATACAGGACAAACGAACTATGGCTACACCTTC.

The chain combines TRBV5-1 with TRBJ1-2, with D uncertain. Per the germline V gene, CDR1 is SGHRS and CDR2 is YFSETQ. The length of the CDR3 is 13 residues. V was shortened by 5 bases and J by 9 bases, with 17 bases between the two germline ends. CDR3 nucleotides: TGCGCCAGCAGTTCCGGGCGACAATTTAGCTACACCTTC. Its protein product is CASSSGRQFSYTF.

The chain joins TRBV5-4 to TRBJ1-1; D gene ambiguous. Germline CDR1 is SGHNT and CDR2 is YYREEE (reference sequence). This CDR3 comprises 14 residues. Trimming took off 4 bases at V and 0 bases at J, with 10 bases between the two ends. CDR3 sequence (DNA): TGTGCCAGCAGCGTAGACTCCTTGAACACTGAAGCTTTCTTT. Translated, it gives CASSVDSLNTEAFF.

Here the CDR3 DNA reads TGTGCCAGCAGCTTGTTTGCGGGGCCCGGACTTGAGCAGTTCTTC. Translating gives CASSLFAGPGLEQFF. V gene TRBV5-8 combines with J gene TRBJ2-1; a possible D gene is TRBD2 (6 bases). Germline-derived CDR1 and CDR2 are SGHTS and YDEGEE. V lost 1 base and J lost 9, with 17 bases in between. The CDR3 runs 15 residues. Complete variable domain (other parts from reference TRBV5-8 and TRBJ2-1): EAGVTQSPTHLIKTRGQQATLRCSPISGHTSVYWYQQALGLGLQFLLWYDEGEERNRGNFPPRFSGRQFPNYSSELNVNALELEDSALYLCASSLFAGPGLEQFFGPGTRLTVL.

The V call is TRBV10-2, the J call TRBJ1-3; TRBD1 is a possible D gene (6 bases). The CDR3 has 16 amino acids. CDR1 WSHSY and CDR2 SAAADI come from the germline V gene. V was shortened by 7 bases and J by 4 bases, with 20 bases between the two germline ends. The CDR3 DNA follows: TGCGCCAGCATCCCCGACAAAGCAGGGGCGGGAAACACCATATATTTT. It specifies CASIPDKAGAGNTIYF.

This chain uses TRBV14 with TRBJ1-5, with D unresolved. The CDR3 covers 14 residues. V was pared by 5 bases and J by 5 bases, with 13 bases between. Per germline, CDR1 SGHDN and CDR2 FVKESK. CDR3 in DNA: TGTGCCAGCAGCTTGTCCGTTCCCTATCAGCCCCAGCATTTT. This encodes CASSLSVPYQPQHF. The whole variable domain, filled in from reference TRBV14 and TRBJ1-5, reads EAGVTQFPSHSVIEKGQTVTLRCDPISGHDNLYWYRRVMGKEIKFLLHFVKESKQDESGMPNNRFLAERTGGTYSTLKVQPAELEDSGVYFCASSLSVPYQPQHFGDGTRLSIL.

The chain employs TRBV7-6 and TRBJ2-2; the match to TRBD1 covers 8 bases. CDR3 length equals 17 residues. V lost 5 bases, J lost 2 bases, and 10 bases stayed unmatched. The germline V gene has CDR1 SGHVS and CDR2 FNYEAQ. The CDR3 region has the DNA TGTGCCAGCAGCCTCGCCCCAGGGACAGGAAACACCGGGGAGCTGTTTTTT. The encoded protein is CASSLAPGTGNTGELFF.

The genes are TRBV30 and TRBJ1-6, with D possibly being TRBD1 (5 bases). The length of the CDR3 is 14 residues. V shed 4 bases and J shed 7 bases, with 14 bases lying between them. Germline V gives CDR1 GTSNPN, CDR2 SVGIG (reference sequence). CDR3 nucleotides: TGTGCCTGGAAGGTGGGACCACAGAATTCACCCCTCCACTTT. Protein: CAWKVGPQNSPLHF.

The rearrangement joins TRBV6-5 to TRBJ2-7; 10 bases are a match to TRBD1. The V gene end was trimmed by 6 bases and the J gene end by 4 bases; junction bases not matched to a gene: 9. The V gene's germline CDR1 is MNHEY and CDR2 SVGAGI. This CDR3 has 15 amino acids. CDR3: CASSQRRDRGYEQYF. The CDR3 DNA is TGTGCCAGCAGCCAGAGGCGGGACAGGGGTTACGAGCAGTACTTC.

The genes are TRBV13 and TRBJ1-1; D unresolved. V lost 1 base to trimming and J lost 5 bases, with 14 bases between them. The CDR3 is 15 amino acids. Germline lookup yields CDR1 PRHDT and CDR2 FYEKMQ (reference sequence). The CDR3: CASSLEVGLGTEAFF. In DNA form, the CDR3 reads TGTGCCAGCAGCTTAGAGGTGGGTTTGGGGACTGAAGCTTTCTTT.

V usage is TRBV11-3 and J usage is TRBJ2-1, with 10 bases lining up with TRBD2. Germline V gene data show CDR1 as SGHNT and CDR2 as YENEEA. The V gene end was trimmed by 0 bases and the J gene end by 5 bases; junction bases not matched to a gene: 10. The CDR3 consists of 18 residues. The CDR3 loop reads CASSLDRPGLAKNNEQFF. CDR3 DNA sequence: TGTGCCAGCAGCTTAGATCGACCGGGACTAGCGAAGAACAATGAGCAGTTCTTC.

CDR3: CASSSGTSNEKLFF. The CDR3 coding sequence is TGTGCCAGCAGCTCCGGGACATCTAATGAAAAACTGTTTTTT. This rearrangement joins TRBV16 to TRBJ1-4; possibly TRBD1 for D (6 bases). Trimming took off 5 bases at V and 3 bases at J, with 10 bases between the two ends. CDR3 length equals 14 residues. Germline V CDR1 and CDR2: KGHSY, FQNENV. Using reference TRBV16 and TRBJ1-4 for the parts outside the CDR3, the full variable domain is GEEVAQTPKHLVRGEGQKAKLYCAPIKGHSYVFWYQQVLKNEFKFLISFQNENVFDETGMPKERFSAKCLPNSPCSLEIQATKLEDSAVYFCASSSGTSNEKLFFGSGTQLSVL.

The V gene is TRBV2, the J gene TRBJ1-5; D is uncertain. Trimming removed 10 bases from V and 4 bases from J, with 11 bases in between. The CDR3 is 12 residues long. CDR1 and CDR2 (germline): SNHLY, FYNNEI. The CDR3 loop reads CATRQGNQPQHF. In nucleotides, the CDR3 is TGTGCCACCCGACAAGGAAATCAGCCCCAGCATTTT.

This chain uses TRBV5-1 with TRBJ1-2; no reliable D call. CDR1 and CDR2 (germline): SGHRS, YFSETQ. The CDR3 totals 12 residues. The V end lost 7 bases, the J end lost 11 bases, and 18 bases lay between the germline ends. DNA of the CDR3: TGCGCCAGCCGCATTGAGGAGGGAGGATACACCTTC. This gives the protein CASRIEEGGYTF.

This chain connects TRBV4-1 to TRBJ1-1; D is unclear. Germline-derived CDR1 and CDR2 are MGHRA and YSYEKL. Trimming removed 4 bases at V and 2 bases at J, with 5 bases between. CDR3 length: 12 residues. The CDR3 here is CASSLSNTEAFF. The CDR3 coding sequence is TGCGCCAGCAGCCTGTCTAACACTGAAGCTTTCTTT.

CDR3 residues: CASSLGRDPIQTQYF. The CDR3 DNA follows: TGTGCCAGCAGCTTAGGCAGGGACCCTATTCAGACCCAGTACTTC. This chain joins TRBV11-2 and TRBJ2-5; D is perhaps TRBD1 or TRBD2 (5 bases each). The CDR3 totals 15 residues. Trimming shortened V by 1 base and J by 6 bases, and 15 bases separated the two germline ends. CDR1 and CDR2 from the germline V gene are SGHAT and FQNNGV.

The V gene is TRBV2, the J gene TRBJ1-2; 11 bases map to TRBD1. Germline trimming cut 4 bases from V and 4 bases from J; bases unmatched to any gene: 2. The CDR3 spans 14 residues. Per the germline V gene, CDR1 is SNHLY and CDR2 is FYNNEI. The DNA for the CDR3 is TGTGCCAGCAGTGCCGGGACAGGGGGCTATGGCTACACCTTC. Its protein is CASSAGTGGYGYTF.